The present T cell receptor (beta chain) was sequenced within a study of blood T cell repertoires in COVID-19. Study context: Specimens from acute and convalescent COVID-19 originated in the United States, Italy and Spain. The analysed material was cDNA or gDNA that came from T cells, B-cell-depleted T cells, or PBMCs.

CDR1 and CDR2 (germline): SGHRS, YFSETQ. The CDR3 contains 13 residues. V lost 0 bases to trimming and J lost 11 bases, with 14 bases between them. Study processing details: Amplifying reference gene primers gave estimates of nucleated cell counts. Data came from immunoSEQ multiplex PCR; TCRdb stores just in-frame clones and leaves some out. V and J calls and clone size are as listed in that table; D and trimming were resolved from the DNA. This table holds about 220,000 clones, 90% found once. The sequencing sample was made of PBMCs or T cells enriched from blood (not recorded which). The source of this sequence is a man under 40 who had been exposed to COVID-19. The V gene is TRBV5-1, the J gene TRBJ1-1; D might be TRBD1 (6 bases). In DNA, the CDR3 is TGCGCCAGCAGCTTGGCCGAGGGGGGGACCGCTTTCTTT. Protein product: CASSLAEGGTAFF.